This TCR beta chain is drawn from a study of CD8 T cells in ankylosing spondylitis. Study-wide findings and caveats: CD8+ disease-linked clones were present at relatively low frequencies in blood.

V trimming: 6 bases; J trimming: 5 bases; junction bases outside the gene matches: 4. This CDR3 region has 13 residues. Note on this clonotype: What it recognizes is unknown.

MiXCR was run by TCRdb on the 5' RACE reads, yielding one entry per CDR3 protein. Of some 270,000 distinct CDR3 sequences listed, 32% are singletons. This TCR derives from a male donor with ankylosing spondylitis or in good health (not recorded which). The chain carries TRBV12-3 or TRBV12-4 and TRBJ2-1, with TRBD2 identical over 7 bases. Sequenced: blood, either unsorted or a sorted T cell fraction (not recorded which). CDR3 loop: CASRERGDNEQFF. CDR3 DNA: TGTGCCAGCAGGGAGCGGGGAGACAATGAGCAGTTCTTC.